These 26 T cell receptor beta chains were sequenced from one sample in a study of OX40 agonist ivuxolimab in advanced cancers. This table comes from immunoSEQ multiplex PCR, and its TCRdb copy is limited to in-frame clones, with some not included. The data show nearly 85,000 clones, with around 86% seen just once and approximately 2% held by the top ten. This specimen consisted of CD4+ or CD8+ T cells sorted from blood, obtained in a trial of the OX40 agonist ivuxolimab. Receptors originate from an adult with an advanced solid tumor such as melanoma, head and neck, liver or kidney cancer.

CDR3 region: CASSPLAGGTTGEQYF. The DNA for the CDR3 is TGTGCCAGCAGCCCGCTAGCGGGGGGAACTACGGGGGAGCAGTACTTC. The chain combines TRBV7-3 with TRBJ2-7, with TRBD2 matching over 11 bases. CDR3 size: 16 residues. Germline V CDR1 and CDR2: SGHTA, FQGTGA. Trimming cost V 5 bases and J 7 bases; bases outside gene matches: 13.

This chain uses TRBV5-1 with TRBJ2-7, with a weak D call TRBD2 (5 bases). V lost 1 base and J lost 5, with 13 bases in between. This CDR3 region has 14 residues. The V gene's germline CDR1 is SGHRS and CDR2 YFSETQ. Here the CDR3 reads CASSLTGLIDEQYF. The CDR3, as DNA: TGCGCCAGCAGCTTGACGGGGTTAATCGACGAGCAGTACTTC.

The chain combines TRBV2 with TRBJ2-5, with D perhaps assigned TRBD1 or TRBD2 (6 bases each). The CDR3 extends over 13 amino acids. CDR1 and CDR2 from the germline V gene are SNHLY and FYNNEI. With 8 bases removed from V and 4 bases from J, the gap between germline ends came to 14 bases. CDR3 sequence: CASPRGAGETQYF. The DNA of the CDR3 is TGTGCCAGCCCGAGGGGGGCTGGAGAGACCCAGTACTTC. Drawing the rest from reference TRBV2 and TRBJ2-5, the complete variable domain is EPEVTQTPSHQVTQMGQEVILRCVPISNHLYFYWYRQILGQKVEFLVSFYNNEISEKSEIFDDQFSVERPDGSNFTLKIRSTKLEDSAMYFCASPRGAGETQYFGPGTRLLVL.

This sequence joins TRBV5-1 and TRBJ1-1; 8 bases fit TRBD1. CDR3 length: 14 residues. The trim removed 4 bases at V and 4 bases at J, leaving 6 bases unmatched. Germline CDR1 and CDR2: SGHRS and YFSETQ. The CDR3 region has the DNA TGCGCCAGCAGCGATGGACAGGGCGGCACTGAAGCTTTCTTT. Translated, it gives CASSDGQGGTEAFF.

The chain couples TRBV27 to TRBJ2-7; no definite D call. V dropped 5 bases and J dropped 0 bases, with 11 bases sitting between them. Germline values: CDR1 MNHEY, CDR2 SMNVEV (reference sequence). This CDR3 has 14 residues. Here the CDR3 DNA reads TGTGCCAGCAGTACTTCCAGTTTCTCCTACGAGCAGTACTTC. Encoded protein: CASSTSSFSYEQYF.

The rearrangement joins TRBV4-1 to TRBJ2-2; D call uncertain. Per germline, CDR1 MGHRA and CDR2 YSYEKL. V lost 2 bases to trimming and J lost 4 bases, with 5 bases between them. The CDR3 length is 13 residues. CDR3 region: CASSQRFTGELFF. In DNA, the CDR3 is TGCGCCAGCAGCCAACGCTTCACCGGGGAGCTGTTTTTT.

The chain links TRBV6-1 to TRBJ2-2; D may be TRBD2 (5 bases). This CDR3 is built from 14 residues. CDR1 is MNHNS, CDR2 SASEGT, per germline. Trimming cost V 6 bases and J 2 bases, with 10 bases left between them. In nucleotides, the CDR3 is TGTGCCAGCAGATGGGAGCTCAACACCGGGGAGCTGTTTTTT. Translated, it gives CASRWELNTGELFF.

The rearrangement joins TRBV4-2 to TRBJ1-4; TRBD1 is a possible D gene (5 bases). This CDR3 comprises 15 residues. Trimming removed 2 bases at V and 5 bases at J, with 12 bases between. Germline V gene sequence: CDR1 LGHNA, CDR2 YNFKEQ. The CDR3 nucleotides read TGTGCCAGCAGCCAAAATCCCAGGGAGAATGAAAAACTGTTTTTT. Encoded protein: CASSQNPRENEKLFF.

This rearrangement joins TRBV27 to TRBJ1-6, with 9 bases lining up with TRBD1. Trimming took 7 bases from V and 9 from J; bases not matched to a gene: 10. CDR1 is MNHEY, CDR2 SMNVEV, per germline (reference sequence). This CDR3 contains 15 residues. The CDR3 loop is CASNSDRGSVSPLHF. CDR3 nucleotide sequence: TGTGCCAGCAACTCGGACAGGGGATCGGTTTCACCCCTCCACTTT.

This clone was found a few times. The chain carries TRBV2 and TRBJ1-1; 7 nucleotides line up with TRBD1. The germline CDR1 and CDR2 sequences are SNHLY and FYNNEI. J was trimmed by 1 base and V by 4 bases; bases with no gene match: 3. There are 14 residues in the CDR3. CDR3 region: CASSGQGWNTEAFF. CDR3 nucleotides: TGTGCCAGCAGTGGACAGGGCTGGAACACTGAAGCTTTCTTT.

J is TRBJ2-1 and V is TRBV7-6; no firm D call. The CDR3 runs 11 residues. Trimming stripped 5 bases from V and 7 bases from J, with 6 bases between. Germline V gives CDR1 SGHVS, CDR2 FNYEAQ. The CDR3 sequence: CASSNENEQFF. The CDR3 nucleotides read TGTGCCAGCAGCAATGAGAATGAGCAGTTCTTC.

The DNA for the CDR3 is TGTGCCAGCTCACCCACCTTGGGTCGGGGGGCAACGAGAAACACCATATATTTT. This codes for CASSPTLGRGATRNTIYF. The gene calls are TRBV18 and TRBJ1-3; D is perhaps TRBD1 (6 bases). The CDR3 consists of 18 residues. The V end lost 3 bases, the J end lost 5 bases, and 23 bases lay between the germline ends. Germline CDR1 KGHSH, CDR2 LQKENI.

This chain uses TRBV9 with TRBJ2-3; no clear D gene. Germline-derived CDR1 and CDR2 are SGDLS and YYNGEE. The V and J ends lost 0 bases and 3 bases respectively, with 11 bases between them. This CDR3 has 15 residues. CDR3 sequence reads: CASSVGGLTTDTQYF. In DNA, the CDR3 is TGTGCCAGCAGCGTAGGGGGATTAACAACAGATACGCAGTATTTT.

Worth noting for this clone: Other DNA sequences in the sample encode the same CDR3. The chain employs TRBV20-1 and TRBJ2-1; D is unclear. The germline V and J ends were trimmed by 6 bases and 1 base, with 4 bases remaining between them. Looked up from germline, CDR1 is DFQATT and CDR2 is SNEGSKA (reference sequence). The CDR3 has 11 amino acids. The CDR3 coding sequence is TGCAGTGCCGCGTCCTACAATGAGCAGTTCTTC. Amino acids: CSAASYNEQFF.

The chain joins TRBV7-2 to TRBJ1-2; D uncertain. CDR1 is SGHTA, CDR2 FQGNSA, per germline. CDR3 length: 15 residues. The V end was cut by 5 bases, the J end by 2 bases, with 15 bases between. The CDR3 region has the DNA TGTGCCAGCAGCACCCGACTAAGTCGGAACTATGGCTACACCTTC. Translated: CASSTRLSRNYGYTF.

This clone was detected once. CDR3 protein: CASSSVGQLNSPLHF. Written as DNA, the CDR3 is TGCGCCAGCAGCAGCGTGGGACAGCTTAATTCACCCCTCCACTTT. V is TRBV5-1 and J is TRBJ1-6; 7 bases are a match to TRBD1. This CDR3 has 15 amino acids. CDR1 and CDR2 from the germline V gene are SGHRS and YFSETQ. After removal of 4 bases from V and 6 bases from J, the junction contained 7 bases not matched to a gene.

The gene calls are TRBV5-5 and TRBJ2-5; 11 bases align to TRBD2. The V and J ends lost 1 base and 2 bases, in that order; junction bases with no gene match: 4. CDR1 is SGHKS, CDR2 YYEKEE, per germline (reference sequence). The CDR3 is 16 residues long. CDR3 in DNA: TGTGCCAGCAGCTTGAGGGCTAGCGGGGGGCAAGAGACCCAGTACTTC. It is translated as CASSLRASGGQETQYF. Combining the CDR3 with reference TRBV5-5 and TRBJ2-5 gives the whole variable domain DAGVTQSPTHLIKTRGQQVTLRCSPISGHKSVSWYQQVLGQGPQFIFQYYEKEERGRGNFPDRFSARQFPNYSSELNVNALLLGDSALYLCASSLRASGGQETQYFGPGTRLLVL.

This clone was observed a few times. The chain's CDR3 is CAGGTGHNSPLHF. The CDR3, as DNA: TGTGCCGGGGGGACAGGACATAATTCACCCCTCCACTTT. The chain combines TRBV2 with TRBJ1-6; 8 nucleotides align to TRBD1. After removal of 11 bases from V and 5 bases from J, the junction contained 5 bases not matched to a gene. Looked up from germline, CDR1 is SNHLY and CDR2 is FYNNEI. CDR3 length: 13 residues.

This sequence joins TRBV7-2 and TRBJ1-2, with a possible D match to TRBD1 (5 bases). Trimming stripped 4 bases from V and 4 bases from J, with 13 bases between. Germline CDR1 is SGHTA and CDR2 is FQGNSA. This CDR3 is built from 14 residues. CDR3 loop: CASSSQQEIYGYTF. In nucleotides, the CDR3 is TGTGCCAGCAGCTCGCAACAGGAGATCTATGGCTACACCTTC.

The chain is built from TRBV7-9 and TRBJ1-1, with D possibly matching TRBD1 (5 bases). Trimming took off 5 bases at V and 2 bases at J, with 12 bases between the two ends. Germline V gene data show CDR1 as SEHNR and CDR2 as FQNEAQ (reference sequence). There are 14 residues in the CDR3. The chain's CDR3 is CASSLGTANTEAFF. The CDR3 DNA is TGTGCCAGCAGCCTCGGGACGGCCAACACTGAAGCTTTCTTT.

Written as DNA, the CDR3 is TGTGCCAGCAGCTTATTGGCGGGGGGGCAGCTAGATACGCAGTATTTT. Protein: CASSLLAGGQLDTQYF. This rearrangement joins TRBV11-2 to TRBJ2-3; 9 bases match TRBD2. Germline lookup yields CDR1 SGHAT and CDR2 FQNNGV. The trim removed 2 bases at V and 5 bases at J, leaving 8 bases unmatched. The CDR3 is 16 residues long.

The CDR3 bases are TGTGCCAGCAGTTTAGCGGGTCAGGGGGTCGGTGAAAAACTGTTTTTT. It codes for CASSLAGQGVGEKLFF. This chain joins TRBV28 and TRBJ1-4; 7 nucleotides agree with TRBD1. Looked up from germline, CDR1 is MDHEN and CDR2 is SYDVKM. V lost 2 bases to trimming and J lost 7 bases; unmatched junction nucleotides: 10. This CDR3 region has 16 residues.

The chain joins TRBV11-2 to TRBJ1-1; D might be TRBD1 (5 bases). The CDR3 covers 13 residues. V was trimmed by 5 bases and J by 6 bases, leaving 13 bases between them. Per germline, CDR1 SGHAT and CDR2 FQNNGV. CDR3 region: CASSRTRVAEAFF. CDR3 in DNA: TGTGCCAGCAGCAGGACACGGGTGGCTGAAGCTTTCTTT. Full variable domain (outside the CDR3, taken from reference TRBV11-2 and TRBJ1-1): EAGVAQSPRYKIIEKRQSVAFWCNPISGHATLYWYQQILGQGPKLLIQFQNNGVVDDSQLPKDRFSAERLKGVDSTLKIQPAKLEDSAVYLCASSRTRVAEAFFGQGTRLTVV.

This clone occurred once. The chain has TRBV2 and TRBJ2-2, with D possibly TRBD1 on 6 matching bases. Trimming pared 6 bases from V and 6 bases from J, leaving 11 bases between. This CDR3 comprises 13 residues. CDR1 and CDR2 from the germline V gene are SNHLY and FYNNEI. CDR3 loop: CASRTQGPGELFF. In DNA form, the CDR3 reads TGTGCCAGCAGAACACAGGGACCCGGGGAGCTGTTTTTT.

This chain connects TRBV5-5 to TRBJ1-2; 7 bases match TRBD1. V lost 5 bases and J lost 4; bases outside the gene matches: 5. Per the germline V gene, CDR1 is SGHKS and CDR2 is YYEKEE (reference sequence). The CDR3 sequence is 13 residues long. The CDR3 spells CASRLQGSYGYTF. Written as DNA, the CDR3 is TGTGCCAGCAGGTTACAGGGGTCCTATGGCTACACCTTC.

V is TRBV11-2 and J is TRBJ1-4; 9 bases line up with TRBD1. CDR3 length: 15 residues. Germline V gives CDR1 SGHAT, CDR2 FQNNGV. V gave up 4 bases and J gave up 1 base; unmatched junction bases: 1. CDR3 in amino acids: CASSSDRGTNEKLFF. The CDR3, as DNA: TGTGCCAGCAGCTCGGACAGGGGAACTAATGAAAAACTGTTTTTT.